The rows below give T cell receptor beta chains drawn from one sample of a study of blood T cell repertoires in COVID-19. Generated by immunoSEQ multiplex PCR, the TCRdb table keeps only in-frame clones and is missing some. The sample yields more than 95,000 clones, approximately 80% seen once. Sequencing was performed on peripheral blood. The receptors derive from a man older than 75 with acute or convalescent COVID-19. Both conserved end residues are part of each CDR3. Fields, in order: V gene, clone size, D gene, J gene, CDR3 DNA, CDR3 protein. A D gene is named only where the DNA matches it firmly. Only some rows state a clone size, as once, few, many or a class for expanded clones.

>TRBV19|.|TRBD1|TRBJ1-4
TGTGCCAGTAGTAAATCAGGGACAGCGAATGAAAAACTGTTTTTT
CASSKSGTANEKLFF
>TRBV6-1|.|TRBD1|TRBJ2-4
TGTGCCAGCAGTGAGTGGCAATCGGGACAGCTGTACAACATTCAGTACTTC
CASSEWQSGQLYNIQYF
>TRBV10-1|.|TRBD2|TRBJ2-3
TGCGCCAGCAGTGAGCTAGCGGGAGGGAGGACAGATACGCAGTATTTT
CASSELAGGRTDTQYF
>TRBV3-1/TRBV3-2|.|TRBD2|TRBJ2-2
TGTGCCAGCAGCCAAAGCGGGAGGGGCTCCGGGGAGCTGTTTTTT
CASSQSGRGSGELFF
>TRBV28|.|TRBD1|TRBJ2-3
TGTGCCAGCAGAAAGCCCGGGACAGGGTCTTCCACAGATACGCAGTATTTT
CASRKPGTGSSTDTQYF
>TRBV6-5|.|TRBD1|TRBJ1-3
TGTGCCAGCAGTCGGGACAGCTCTGGAAACACCATATATTTT
CASSRDSSGNTIYF
>TRBV12-3/TRBV12-4|.|.|TRBJ1-6
TGTGCCAGCAGTTCTGATAATTCACCCCTCCACTTT
CASSSDNSPLHF
>TRBV18|.|.|TRBJ2-6
TGTGCCAGCTCACCAAGGCAGGTTAGCTCTGGGGCCAACGTCCTGACTTTC
CASSPRQVSSGANVLTF
>TRBV7-9|.|.|TRBJ2-1
TGTGCCAGCAGCCCGGGTCCTCGGATCGCCTACAATGAGCAGTTCTTC
CASSPGPRIAYNEQFF
>TRBV9|.|TRBD1|TRBJ1-1
TGTGCCAGCAGCGCCGGGGAGGACAGGAGAACTGAAGCTTTCTTT
CASSAGEDRRTEAFF
>TRBV5-1|once|.|TRBJ1-6
TGCGCCAGCAGCTTGGAAGGCAGGGGTAATTCACCCCTCCACTTT
CASSLEGRGNSPLHF
>TRBV30|.|.|TRBJ1-1
TGTGCCTGGAGTGTAAACACCCGGGGGAACACTGAAGCTTTCTTT
CAWSVNTRGNTEAFF
>TRBV3-1/TRBV3-2|.|TRBD2|TRBJ2-1
TGTGCCAGCAGCCTTAGCGGGAGGGGGAATGAGCAGTTCTTC
CASSLSGRGNEQFF
>TRBV2|.|.|TRBJ1-1
TGTGCCAGCAGTGCAGGGAACACTGAAGCTTTCTTT
CASSAGNTEAFF
>TRBV18|.|TRBD2|TRBJ2-7
TGTGCCAGCTCACCACCGAAGGTAGCGGGAGGCTACGAGCAGTACTTC
CASSPPKVAGGYEQYF
>TRBV24-1|.|TRBD2|TRBJ2-3
TGTGCCACCAGTGATGACAGTTCCCCTGGCGGGAGGAACCCCACAGATACGCAGTATTTT
CATSDDSSPGGRNPTDTQYF
>TRBV4-1|.|TRBD2|TRBJ2-5
TGCGCCAGCAGCCACCGAGCGGGGTCCCACCAAGAGACCCAGTACTTC
CASSHRAGSHQETQYF
>TRBV3-1/TRBV3-2|.|.|TRBJ2-7
TGTGCCAGCAGCCAGACGACTAGAGGTGAGCAGTACTTC
CASSQTTRGEQYF
>TRBV19|once|TRBD2|TRBJ2-1
TGTGCCAGTAGTATAGATTGGCGGGGGTACAATGAGCAGTTCTTC
CASSIDWRGYNEQFF
>TRBV7-3|.|.|TRBJ2-3
TGTGCCAGCAGCTTAACGGGAGGAACCACAGATACGCAGTATTTT
CASSLTGGTTDTQYF
>TRBV3-1/TRBV3-2|.|TRBD1|TRBJ2-2
TGTGCCAGCAGCCAACGGGACAGGGCCGGGGAGCTGTTTTTT
CASSQRDRAGELFF
>TRBV28|.|TRBD1|TRBJ2-1
TGTGCCAGCCTATTGTCGACAGGGGGCTCCCACAATGAGCAGTTCTTC
CASLLSTGGSHNEQFF
>TRBV5-1|.|.|TRBJ2-4
TGCGCCAGCAGCTTGGCAGGGGCCGGAGCCAAAAACATTCAGTACTTC
CASSLAGAGAKNIQYF
>TRBV5-1|.|TRBD2|TRBJ2-2
TGCGCCAGCAGCTTGACTAGCGGGAGAATTGGCACCGGGGAGCTGTTTTTT
CASSLTSGRIGTGELFF
>TRBV12-5|.|TRBD2|TRBJ2-3
TGTGCTAGTGGCCCAGGGACTAGCGGGAACACAGATACGCAGTATTTT
CASGPGTSGNTDTQYF
>TRBV29-1|.|.|TRBJ2-7
TGCAGCGTTGACACAGGACGTGACTACGAGCAGTACTTC
CSVDTGRDYEQYF
>TRBV29-1|.|.|TRBJ2-7
TGCAGCGCCGGTGAACAGGGTATCAGGTACTTC
CSAGEQGIRYF
>TRBV5-5|once|.|TRBJ2-7
TGTGCCAGCAGCTTCGGGGACTCGACGTTTTCCTACGAGCAGTACTTC
CASSFGDSTFSYEQYF
>TRBV19|.|TRBD1|TRBJ1-1
TGTGCCAGTAGTATTGGCCAGGGGGCGCGAGGTTCTGAAGCTTTCTTT
CASSIGQGARGSEAFF
>TRBV2|.|TRBD2|TRBJ2-1
TGTGCCAGCGGGACTAGCTATTTGGGTGAGCAGTTCTTC
CASGTSYLGEQFF
>TRBV4-1|.|.|TRBJ2-4
TGCGCCAGCAGCCAAGCACTATTCACTTCTGAAAACATTCAGTACTTC
CASSQALFTSENIQYF
>TRBV19|.|TRBD2|TRBJ2-1
TGTGCCAGTAGTATAGGGGGGGGCTCCTACAATGAGCAGTTCTTC
CASSIGGGSYNEQFF
>TRBV28|.|.|TRBJ1-2
TGTGCCAGCAGTTTATGGGCAGAAGGACAGAGCTATGGCTACACCTTC
CASSLWAEGQSYGYTF
>TRBV5-6|.|.|TRBJ1-1
TGTGCCAGCAGCTTGTTATGGCAGAACACTGAAGCTTTCTTT
CASSLLWQNTEAFF
>TRBV28|.|TRBD1|TRBJ1-5
TGTGCCAGCAGGGACGGGATGGGGGGACAGGGAGGCAATCAGCCCCAGCATTTT
CASRDGMGGQGGNQPQHF
>TRBV30|.|TRBD1|TRBJ1-2
TGTGCCTGGAATCAGGGGGCGAACTATGGCTACACCTTC
CAWNQGANYGYTF
>TRBV7-9|.|TRBD1|TRBJ2-7
TGTGCCAGCAGCCCCTGGACAGGGGGTTACTACGAGCAGTACTTC
CASSPWTGGYYEQYF
>TRBV28|.|TRBD1|TRBJ1-1
TGTGCCAGCAGTTTATTGTCAGGGGGCGGTACGACTGAAGCTTTCTTT
CASSLLSGGGTTEAFF
>TRBV2|once|.|TRBJ1-3
TGTGCCAGCAGTCGACAGCTTTCCTCTGGAAACACCATATATTTT
CASSRQLSSGNTIYF